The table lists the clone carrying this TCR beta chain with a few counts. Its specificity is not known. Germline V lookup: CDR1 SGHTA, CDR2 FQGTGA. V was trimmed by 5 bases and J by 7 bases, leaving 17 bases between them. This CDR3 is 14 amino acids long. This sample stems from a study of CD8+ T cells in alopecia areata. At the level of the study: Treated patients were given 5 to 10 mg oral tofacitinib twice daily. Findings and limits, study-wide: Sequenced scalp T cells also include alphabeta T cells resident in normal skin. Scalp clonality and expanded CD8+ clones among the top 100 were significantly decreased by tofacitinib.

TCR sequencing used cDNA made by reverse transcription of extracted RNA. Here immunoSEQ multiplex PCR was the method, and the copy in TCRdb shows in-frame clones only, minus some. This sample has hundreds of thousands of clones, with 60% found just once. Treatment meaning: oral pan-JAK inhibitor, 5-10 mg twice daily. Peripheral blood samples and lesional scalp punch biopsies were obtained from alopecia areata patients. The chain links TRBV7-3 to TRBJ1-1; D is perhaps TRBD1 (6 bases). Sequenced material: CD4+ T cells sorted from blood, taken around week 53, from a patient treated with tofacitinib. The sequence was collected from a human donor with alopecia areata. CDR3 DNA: TGTGCCAGCAGCATGACGGGACATCCGAATGAAGCTTTCTTT. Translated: CASSMTGHPNEAFF.